The 5 T cell receptor beta chains presented below share a single source sample, sequenced in a study of blood T cell repertoires in COVID-19. Data came from immunoSEQ multiplex PCR; TCRdb stores just in-frame clones and leaves some out. Of 200,000 to 300,000 clones in the sample, 90% are singletons; the top ten hold approximately 3.3%. Input material: peripheral blood. Receptors originate from a woman in her 40s with acute or convalescent COVID-19.

The V call is TRBV4-1, the J call TRBJ1-5; 7 bases are a match to TRBD1. The CDR3 length is 18 residues. V trimming: 0 bases; J trimming: 0 bases; junction bases outside the gene matches: 8. Per the germline V gene, CDR1 is MGHRA and CDR2 is YSYEKL. The CDR3 nucleotides are TGCGCCAGCAGCCAAGATCGGGACAGTCGCTATAGCAATCAGCCCCAGCATTTT. As protein: CASSQDRDSRYSNQPQHF.

The CDR3 reads CASRMGQGSNYGYTF. Written as DNA, the CDR3 is TGTGCCAGCAGGATGGGACAGGGTTCCAACTATGGCTACACCTTC. This chain joins TRBV6-5 and TRBJ1-2; 9 nucleotides match TRBD1. Germline-derived CDR1 and CDR2 are MNHEY and SVGAGI. CDR3 length: 15 amino acids. V lost 6 bases to trimming and J lost 2 bases; unmatched junction nucleotides: 7.

The V gene is TRBV4-1, the J gene TRBJ2-3; TRBD2 matches 12 bases. CDR3 size: 18 residues. V shed 3 bases, J shed 0 bases, and the junction held 7 bases outside the gene matches. CDR1 and CDR2 (germline): MGHRA, YSYEKL. The CDR3 spells CASSHLPGTSGSTDTQYF. The CDR3 nucleotides read TGCGCCAGCAGCCACCTCCCCGGGACTAGCGGGAGCACAGATACGCAGTATTTT.

The rearrangement joins TRBV11-2 to TRBJ1-5; possible D gene TRBD1, 6 bases. The CDR3 has 17 residues. V lost 3 bases and J 0 bases, leaving 15 bases between the germline ends. Germline V gene lookup returns CDR1 SGHAT and CDR2 FQNNGV. The CDR3, as DNA: TGTGCCAGCAGCTTCCTTACAGGGTTTTATAGCAATCAGCCCCAGCATTTT. Encoded protein: CASSFLTGFYSNQPQHF.

The chain uses TRBV18 and TRBJ2-7; D is perhaps TRBD2 (6 bases). The CDR3 is 13 residues long. Germline values: CDR1 KGHSH, CDR2 LQKENI. V was trimmed by 6 bases and J by 2 bases, leaving 11 bases between them. CDR3: CASSGWEAYEQYV. The CDR3, as DNA: TGTGCCAGCTCCGGGTGGGAGGCCTACGAGCAGTACGTC.